Here is one T cell receptor (beta chain) with its context. No antigen is known for it. People who had autoimmune disease history or systemic immunosuppression were excluded. This sample stems from a study of OX40 agonist ivuxolimab in advanced cancers. Study context: Patients in dose escalation had liver, melanoma, kidney or head and neck cancers.

Study-wide findings and caveats: At 0.1-3.0 mg/kg, partial responders had clonal expansion among the lowest observed.

TCRdb's copy holds only in-frame clones and misses some; the assay was immunoSEQ multiplex PCR. The data hold roughly 90,000 clones, with about nine tenths observed a single time. The V gene end was trimmed by 4 bases and the J gene end by 0 bases; junction bases not matched to a gene: 0. CDR1 and CDR2 from the germline V gene are SGHVS and FQNEAQ. This CDR3 contains 15 residues. Sequenced here: CD4+ or CD8+ T cells sorted from blood, sampled in a trial of the OX40 agonist ivuxolimab. The V and J genes are TRBV7-8 and TRBJ2-1; TRBD2 matches 10 bases. The clonotype originates from an adult with an advanced solid tumor such as melanoma, head and neck, liver or kidney cancer. The CDR3 here is CASSWTSGSYNEQFF. The CDR3 region has the DNA TGTGCCAGCAGCTGGACTAGCGGCTCCTACAATGAGCAGTTCTTC.